This entry is about one T cell receptor (beta chain). Its target is not known. The ends were cut back, 4 bases at V and 1 base at J, with 11 bases in the middle. This CDR3 is built from 14 residues. Germline V gene data show CDR1 as SGHKS and CDR2 as YYEKEE (reference sequence). The data were taken from a study of T and B cells in COVID-19 patients. Notes on the study in general: Blood from mildly ill patients while symptomatic, and early samples from severe cases, were scarce.

From blood, roughly 250-500 ng of genomic DNA served as TRB template. Multiplex PCR with BIOMED2 TRB-A/B primer pools amplified TRB rearrangements. TCRdb redid the calling of the multiplex PCR reads with MiXCR, one entry per CDR3 protein. The top ten clones hold about 15% of a sample with about 5,400 distinct CDR3 sequences, 25% to 30% of them seen once. This clonotype was sampled from a human donor with active COVID-19. Source material: blood. V is TRBV5-5 and J is TRBJ1-1; D unclear. This chain's CDR3 is CASSQIRQNTEAFF. CDR3 coding DNA: TGTGCCAGCAGCCAGATAAGGCAGAACACTGAAGCTTTCTTT.